Below, 26 T cell receptor beta chains from the same sample are listed, as sequenced in a study of blood T cells in healthy people across ages. With a J-beta primer mix and a sample-barcoded 5' primer, a second PCR ran about 6 to 11 cycles. TCRdb passed the 5' RACE reads through MiXCR, listing each CDR3 protein once. The sample has about 1,500,000 distinct CDR3 sequences, 42% seen once. The sample taken for sequencing was blood. Every receptor here comes from a woman aged 18-29 years in good health.

The chain carries TRBV30 and TRBJ2-5, with TRBD1 matching 7 bases. The better agreement between TRBJ2-7 and the DNA end casts doubt on the J call. CDR1 is GTSNPN, CDR2 SVGIG, per germline (reference sequence). The CDR3 spans 15 residues. The CDR3 reads CAWSVRTGPAYEQYF. DNA of the CDR3: TGTGCCTGGAGTGTAAGGACAGGTCCGGCCTACGAGCAGTACTTC.

This clonotype was seen a few times. The chain is built from TRBV10-3 and TRBJ2-3; TRBD1 might be the D (6 bases). V lost 10 bases and J 0 bases, leaving 20 bases between the germline ends. The germline gives CDR1 ENHRY, CDR2 SYGVKD. CDR3 length: 16 amino acids. CDR3 amino acids: CATVNSGDLSTDTQYF. Written as DNA, the CDR3 is TGTGCCACCGTCAATTCAGGGGACCTAAGCACAGATACGCAGTATTTT.

This clonotype was observed a few times. The gene calls are TRBV20-1 and TRBJ1-4, with TRBD1 as a possible D gene (5 bases). Deletions cut 0 bases from V and 14 bases from J, with 13 bases between. Germline V gene sequence: CDR1 DFQATT, CDR2 SNEGSKA (reference sequence). The CDR3 runs 12 residues. The CDR3 here is CSARDPPAGLFF. CDR3 sequence (DNA): TGCAGTGCTAGAGATCCCCCGGCAGGGCTGTTTTTT.

CDR3 DNA: TGTGCCAGCAGCCCCACTTGGGACGGTTCCTACGAGCAGTACTTC. It translates to CASSPTWDGSYEQYF. This chain connects TRBV7-6 to TRBJ2-7; D is possibly TRBD1 or TRBD2 (5 bases each). The V gene lost 5 bases and the J gene lost 1 base, with 15 bases spanning the gap. This CDR3 comprises 15 residues. Germline loops: CDR1 SGHVS, CDR2 FNYEAQ. The full variable domain, in which reference TRBV7-6 and TRBJ2-7 provide the parts outside the CDR3, is GAGVSQSPRYKVTKRGQDVALRCDPISGHVSLYWYRQALGQGPEFLTYFNYEAQQDKSGLPNDRFSAERPEGSISTLTIQRTEQRDSAMYRCASSPTWDGSYEQYFGPGTRLTVT.

In its sample, this clonotype was seen a few times. The chain couples TRBV3-1 to TRBJ2-7, with no clear D. The germline V gene has CDR1 LGHDT and CDR2 YNNKEL (reference sequence). V dropped 4 bases and J dropped 4 bases, with 11 bases sitting between them. This CDR3 spans 13 amino acids. CDR3 in DNA: TGTGCCAGCAGCCCCAGTTCTGTGTACGAGCAGTACTTC. It specifies CASSPSSVYEQYF.

The genes are TRBV20-1 and TRBJ1-5; unclear D gene. There are 11 residues in the CDR3. V was trimmed by 3 bases and J by 9 bases, leaving 9 bases between them. Germline V CDR1 and CDR2: DFQATT, SNEGSKA (reference sequence). CDR3 amino acids: CSARVGGPQHF. For the CDR3, the DNA is TGCAGTGCTAGGGTCGGCGGGCCCCAGCATTTT.

This sequence joins TRBV3-1 and TRBJ2-5, with TRBD2 matching 7 bases. CDR1 and CDR2 (germline): LGHDT, YNNKEL (reference sequence). This CDR3 comprises 18 residues. V shed 0 bases and J 11 bases; nucleotides not matched to a gene: 21. CDR3 residues: CASSQDRRASGLANEQYF. In DNA form, the CDR3 reads TGTGCCAGCAGCCAAGATCGCCGGGCTAGCGGTCTCGCCAATGAGCAGTACTTC.

This clonotype was detected many times. This rearrangement joins TRBV27 to TRBJ1-5; D perhaps matches TRBD1 (5 bases). CDR3 length equals 13 residues. V dropped 6 bases and J dropped 6 bases, with 12 bases sitting between them. Per the germline V gene, CDR1 is MNHEY and CDR2 is SMNVEV (reference sequence). CDR3 sequence (DNA): TGTGCCAGCAGCTTGGGGGGACCTCAGCCCCAGCATTTT. This gives the protein CASSLGGPQPQHF.

This clonotype was detected once. The chain couples TRBV6-1 to TRBJ1-2; D remains unclear. This CDR3 contains 15 residues. Germline lookup yields CDR1 MNHNS and CDR2 SASEGT. The V end was cut by 5 bases, the J end by 8 bases, with 21 bases between. The CDR3 sequence: CASSKNPGAPSGYTF. The CDR3 DNA follows: TGTGCCAGCAGTAAAAATCCGGGCGCCCCATCCGGCTACACCTTC.

V and J are TRBV5-8 and TRBJ1-5; 9 nucleotides agree with TRBD1. In germline, CDR1 is SGHTS, CDR2 YDEGEE. J was trimmed by 6 bases and V by 2 bases; bases with no gene match: 12. The CDR3 extends over 17 amino acids. In DNA form, the CDR3 reads TGTGCCAGCAGCTTTTTTTGGGGACAGGGTTCTAGTCAGCCCCAGCATTTT. Protein product: CASSFFWGQGSSQPQHF.

The rearrangement joins TRBV3-1 to TRBJ2-3; TRBD1 is a possible D gene (5 bases). V gave up 0 bases and J gave up 5 bases, with 12 bases separating them. This CDR3 has 15 amino acids. Per the germline V gene, CDR1 is LGHDT and CDR2 is YNNKEL (reference sequence). The CDR3 region has the DNA TGTGCCAGCAGCCAAGATGGGCGAAGGGGAGATACGCAGTATTTT. Protein: CASSQDGRRGDTQYF.

The V and J genes are TRBV7-8 and TRBJ2-3; D is uncertain. V lost 3 bases to trimming and J lost 0 bases, with 13 bases between them. CDR3 size: 16 residues. Germline loops: CDR1 SGHVS, CDR2 FQNEAQ. The CDR3 bases are TGTGCCAGCAGCTTCCCAGGAACCCCTAGCACAGATACGCAGTATTTT. Protein: CASSFPGTPSTDTQYF.

This clonotype was counted many times. The V call is TRBV14, the J call TRBJ2-1; no clear D. The CDR3 length is 14 residues. Per the germline V gene, CDR1 is SGHDN and CDR2 is FVKESK. V was pared by 1 base and J by 2 bases, with 6 bases between. CDR3 region: CASSQASPYNEQFF. The CDR3 DNA sequence: TGTGCCAGCAGCCAAGCAAGCCCCTACAATGAGCAGTTCTTC.

The chain recombines TRBV10-3 with TRBJ1-6, with D maybe TRBD1 (5 bases). The V and J ends lost 6 bases and 14 bases respectively, with 23 bases between them. Germline CDR1 and CDR2: ENHRY and SYGVKD. The CDR3 extends over 15 amino acids. The CDR3 sequence: CAISPRDSLNSALHF. The CDR3 nucleotides are TGTGCCATCAGCCCAAGGGACTCCCTTAATTCGGCCCTCCACTTT.

This clonotype showed up just a few times. The J gene is TRBJ1-2, the V gene TRBV20-1; 7 nucleotides line up with TRBD1. The CDR3 loop spans 19 amino acids. CDR1 and CDR2 (germline): DFQATT, SNEGSKA (reference sequence). The V segment lost 4 bases and the J segment 4 bases; nucleotides outside the gene matches: 24. DNA for the CDR3: TGCAGTGCTACCCCAGGGGGGGCGCGTGGAGGATCACCTTCCTATGGCTACACCTTC. Residues: CSATPGGARGGSPSYGYTF.

The V gene is TRBV10-3, the J gene TRBJ2-3; 15 nucleotides align to TRBD2. The germline V gene has CDR1 ENHRY and CDR2 SYGVKD. The length of the CDR3 is 15 residues. The ends lost 7 bases at V and 6 bases at J; junction bases unmatched: 5. This CDR3 reads CAIMRTSGGADTQYF. The CDR3 bases are TGTGCCATCATGAGGACTAGCGGGGGGGCGGATACGCAGTATTTT.

This chain joins TRBV6-5 and TRBJ2-1, with D possibly matching TRBD2 (5 bases). This CDR3 comprises 17 residues. V was trimmed by 2 bases and J by 0 bases, leaving 14 bases between them. CDR1 MNHEY and CDR2 SVGAGI come from the germline V gene. This chain's CDR3 is CASSYGPAETSYNEQFF. In nucleotides, the CDR3 is TGTGCCAGCAGTTACGGGCCAGCGGAGACCTCCTACAATGAGCAGTTCTTC.

The genes are TRBV21-1 and TRBJ2-1. TRBV21-1 is annotated as a pseudogene. The CDR3 is 15 residues long. The CDR3 loop reads CASSKALPAYNEQFF. The CDR3 nucleotides read TGTGCCAGCAGCAAAGCGCTACCAGCTTACAATGAGCAGTTCTTC.

This clonotype was observed at least ten times. The chain employs TRBV6-6 and TRBJ2-1; unclear D gene. Germline-derived CDR1 and CDR2 are MNHNY and SVGAGI (reference sequence). This CDR3 has 11 residues. V was pared by 8 bases and J by 7 bases, with 9 bases between. DNA for the CDR3: TGTGCCAGCGGCGGTTGGAATGAGCAGTTCTTC. It codes for CASGGWNEQFF.

The chain is built from TRBV28 and TRBJ2-4, with D perhaps matching TRBD1 (6 bases). The germline V and J ends were trimmed by 2 bases and 0 bases, with 14 bases remaining between them. CDR1 and CDR2 (germline): MDHEN, SYDVKM. The CDR3 contains 17 residues. CDR3 in amino acids: CASSLGSTGLAKNIQYF. The CDR3 nucleotides read TGTGCCAGCAGTTTAGGGTCGACAGGCCTAGCCAAAAACATTCAGTACTTC.

V is TRBV6-1 and J is TRBJ1-2; tentatively, D is TRBD1 (5 bases). Trimming pared 2 bases from V and 5 bases from J, leaving 9 bases between. The germline gives CDR1 MNHNS, CDR2 SASEGT. The CDR3 totals 13 residues. The CDR3 sequence is CASSEMDTYGYTF. CDR3 coding DNA: TGTGCCAGCAGTGAAATGGACACATATGGCTACACCTTC.

V usage is TRBV29-1 and J usage is TRBJ1-2; tentatively, D is TRBD1 (5 bases). V dropped 7 bases and J dropped 5 bases, with 11 bases sitting between them. CDR1 is SQVTM, CDR2 ANQGSEA, per germline. This CDR3 is 11 amino acids long. CDR3 in amino acids: CSGRGVYGYTF. The DNA for the CDR3 is TGCAGCGGGAGGGGTGTGTATGGCTACACCTTC.

The chain uses TRBV12-3 or TRBV12-4 and TRBJ1-5; 10 bases agree with TRBD1. The CDR3 spans 16 residues. V lost 5 bases to trimming and J lost 1 base; unmatched junction nucleotides: 5. The CDR3 region has the DNA TGTGCCAGCAGTCCGTCGACAGGGGGCAGCAATCAGCCCCAGCATTTT. It is translated as CASSPSTGGSNQPQHF.

This chain links TRBV5-1 with TRBJ2-1; 7 nucleotides match TRBD2. The CDR3 spans 14 residues. The J segment lost 5 bases and the V segment lost 2 bases, leaving 4 bases of the junction unmatched. In germline, CDR1 is SGHRS, CDR2 YFSETQ. This chain's CDR3 is CASSFYGGDNEQFF. Here the CDR3 DNA reads TGCGCCAGCAGCTTCTATGGGGGGGACAATGAGCAGTTCTTC.

This clonotype was seen a handful of times. The CDR3: CASSYSGQGEAFF. As DNA, the CDR3 is TGTGCCAGCAGTTACTCCGGGCAGGGTGAAGCTTTCTTT. This sequence joins TRBV6-2 or TRBV6-3 and TRBJ1-1, with D possibly TRBD1 on 5 matching bases. The germline V and J ends were trimmed by 0 bases and 7 bases, with 9 bases remaining between them. The CDR3 extends over 13 amino acids. Germline V CDR1 and CDR2: MNHEY, SVGEGT.

This clonotype was counted only a few times. The CDR3 spells CASSYSLGSGYTF. The CDR3 nucleotides read TGTGCCAGCAGTTACTCCCTAGGGAGTGGCTACACCTTC. The chain combines TRBV6-5 with TRBJ1-2; no firm D call. CDR1 and CDR2 (germline): MNHEY, SVGAGI. Trimming removed 0 bases at V and 7 bases at J, with 9 bases between. The CDR3 contains 13 residues.